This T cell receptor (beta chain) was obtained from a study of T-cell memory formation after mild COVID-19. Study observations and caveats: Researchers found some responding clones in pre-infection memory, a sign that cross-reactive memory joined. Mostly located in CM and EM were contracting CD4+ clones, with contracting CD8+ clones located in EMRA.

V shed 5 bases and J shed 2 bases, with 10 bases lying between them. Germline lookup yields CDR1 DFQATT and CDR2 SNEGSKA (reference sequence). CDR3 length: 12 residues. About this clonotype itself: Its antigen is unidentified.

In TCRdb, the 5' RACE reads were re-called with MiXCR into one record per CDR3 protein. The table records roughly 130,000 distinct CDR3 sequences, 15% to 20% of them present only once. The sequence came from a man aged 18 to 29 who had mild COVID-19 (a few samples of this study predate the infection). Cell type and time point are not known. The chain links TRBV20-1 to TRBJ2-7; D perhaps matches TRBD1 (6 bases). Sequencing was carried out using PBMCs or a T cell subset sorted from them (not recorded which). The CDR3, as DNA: TGCAGTGCTGTGCAGGGGACCTACGAGCAGTACTTC. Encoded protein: CSAVQGTYEQYF.